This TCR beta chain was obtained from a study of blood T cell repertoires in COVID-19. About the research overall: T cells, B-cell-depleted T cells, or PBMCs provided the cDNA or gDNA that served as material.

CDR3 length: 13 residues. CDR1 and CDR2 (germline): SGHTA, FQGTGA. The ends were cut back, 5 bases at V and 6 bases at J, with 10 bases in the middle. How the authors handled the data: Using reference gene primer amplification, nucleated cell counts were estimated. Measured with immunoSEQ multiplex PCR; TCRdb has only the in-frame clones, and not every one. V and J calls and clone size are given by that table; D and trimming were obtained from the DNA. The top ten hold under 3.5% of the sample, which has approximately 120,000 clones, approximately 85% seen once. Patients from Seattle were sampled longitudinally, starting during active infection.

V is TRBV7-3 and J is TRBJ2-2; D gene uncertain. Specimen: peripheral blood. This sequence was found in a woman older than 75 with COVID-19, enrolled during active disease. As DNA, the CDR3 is TGTGCCAGCAGCGCGAACTCTGCCGGGGAGCTGTTTTTT. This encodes CASSANSAGELFF.